The entry below describes one TCR beta chain. Its antigen is not yet known. No much larger clone exists at a distance of one base, and base qualities are not known. V is clipped by 2 bases and J by 4 bases, and the sequence between their germline boundaries is 15 bases long. The CDR3 covers 15 residues, taking in both the cysteine and the phenylalanine. Left in the record is the CDR3 DNA by itself, 45 bases read in frame from the first base. According to the germline V gene, CDR1 reads MNHEY and CDR2 reads SVGAGI. Donors were healthy HIV-negative adults with no recently reported acute infections or vaccinations. All donors were Caucasian adults living in Nashville, Tennessee, USA. For unsorted samples, some 100 million PBMCs were counted and genomic DNA was extracted with the QIAamp DNA Blood Mini kit. After blood collection by leukapheresis, PBMCs were isolated using Ficoll-Histopaque density gradient centrifugation and then cryopreserved in the vapor phase of liquid nitrogen.

The entry originates in a study of shared clonotypes between healthy human individuals (dated by TCRdb to the early 2020s). About the study as a whole: The cohort included a few men and a couple of women between 18 and 49 years of age. Blood TCR repertoires of five healthy adults were deeply sequenced to estimate repertoire size and the extent of clonotype sharing between individuals. To increase sequencing depth and limit assay-specific biases, different laboratories used diverse techniques to prepare libraries and sequence TCR repertoires. Per donor, leukapheresis produced somewhere between about 0.94 and 9 billion PBMCs. Beyond this particular receptor, the publication reports: Sampling was restricted to blood, and TCR repertoires in tissues likely differ from the TCR repertoires found in blood. Pairwise subsampling led to the expectation that sequencing depth would affect the degree of clonotype sharing among donors. Because the study included a small number of donors, the genetic and exposure-history diversity represented was limited.

TCR CDR3 regions were amplified from genomic DNA by multiplex PCR using the deep immunoSEQ assay. Genomic DNA extracted from each cell subset was distributed evenly over all wells of several immunoSEQ 96-well plates, and each plate served as one replicate. For unsorted PBMC, each replicate PCR was loaded with about 270 ng genomic DNA, equivalent to 30,000 or so T cell genomes. Unsorted PBMC genomic DNA was sequenced across ten immunoSEQ deep assay plates. Purified libraries were measured with a Qubit 3.0 fluorometer, size-checked on a Bioanalyzer 2100, and measured again with the KAPA Library Quantification kit. A separate single-read 150-cycle Illumina NextSeq 550 flow cell was used to sequence each immunoSEQ 96-well plate. In the paper's pipeline: The immunoSEQ output contained only junctional sequences without quality scores, so filtering could not match that applied to full-length reads. Sequences were annotated with PyIR, a Python wrapper for IgBLAST v1.9, and V/J genes and CDR3 were assigned using IMGT germline references. Reads were filtered out if the reads had weak V/J assignments (E-value above 1e-6), no CDR3, stop codons, out-of-frame junctions, or ambiguous translated residues. A V3J clonotype was defined by an identical inferred V gene, J gene, and CDR3 amino acid sequence. Percentage overlap between repertoires was calculated by dividing the number of shared unique clonotypes by the size of the smaller repertoire. Three approaches were used to assess repertoire richness: RTK rarefaction, the Chao1 estimator, and Recon v2.1 estimates of unobserved clonotypes. TCRdb mirrors the immuneACCESS table, restricted to in-frame sequences. Some clones are absent from its copies; in checked studies, under half trace to an unresolved V gene, and the reason for the others is unknown. The V and J calls and clone size were taken over from that table, and D and trimming were inferred from the DNA. A total of hundreds of thousands of clones appear in this sample, 70% to 80% of them only once. Together, the top ten hold approximately 12% of the sample.

In this chain, TRBV6-5 is recombined with TRBJ2-7, with the D gene uncertain. The source material was PBMCs. The clonotype was recovered from a woman between 40 and 50 years old in good health. Some clones in this sample may be carry-over from other donors' samples. The nucleotide sequence reads as follows: TGTGCCAGCAGTTACCGTGGGTACCCGCATTACGAGCAGTACTTC. Translated, this gives CASSYRGYPHYEQYF.